This T cell receptor (beta chain) was sequenced for a study of CD8+CD57+ T cells in acquired aplastic anemia. Study overall: DNA per sorted CD4+ or CD8+ sample ranged roughly 0.19 to 30 ug, averaging roughly 3.3 ug. Study findings and constraints: Patients and controls turned out to have 25 to 30 CD8+ CDR3 sequences in common. The study found no significant CD8+ Simpson's diversity difference between patients and controls.

CDR1 is SGHTA and CDR2 is FQGNSA in the germline V gene. This CDR3 comprises 15 residues. V lost 5 bases and J lost 7, with 15 bases in between. TCR beta VDJ and CDR3 profiling used genomic DNA as template. TCRdb analysed the reads with MiXCR anew, one entry per CDR3 protein. The sample contains 250,000 to 350,000 distinct CDR3 sequences, 55% to 60% of which appear only once. Note on this clonotype: Its antigen remains unidentified.

The TCR originated in a human donor with severe aplastic anemia or a healthy control (not recorded which). The chain links TRBV7-2 to TRBJ1-6; D is unresolved. Input material: sorted CD4+, CD8+, or CD8+CD57+ T cells (not recorded which) from PBMCs. The chain's CDR3 is CASSPVDKGNSPLHF. CDR3 nucleotides: TGTGCCAGCAGCCCGGTAGACAAGGGCAATTCACCCCTCCACTTT. Supplemented by reference TRBV7-2 and TRBJ1-6, the full variable domain reads GAGVSQSPSNKVTEKGKDVELRCDPISGHTALYWYRQSLGQGLEFLIYFQGNSAPDKSGLPSDRFSAERTGGSVSTLTIQRTQQEDSAVYLCASSPVDKGNSPLHFGNGTRLTVT.